This is a list of T cell receptor beta chains from one sample in a study of blood T cell repertoires in COVID-19. TCRdb keeps only in-frame clones here, not all; method: immunoSEQ multiplex PCR. This sample yields approximately 250,000 clones, of which 85% to 95% are seen a single time; over 0.65% belongs to the top ten. The sequencing input was peripheral blood. Receptors were obtained from a man younger than 45 with COVID-19, enrolled during active disease. Each CDR3 is given with its conserved first and last residue. A D gene is named only where the DNA matches it firmly. The size field is filled for only some rows; it gives once, few, many or a size class.

d_gene,v_gene,abundance,j_gene,CDR3aa,CDR3nt
NA,TRBV5-1,NA,TRBJ1-3,CASSLVANSGNTIYF,TGCGCCAGCAGCTTGGTCGCTAACTCTGGAAACACCATATATTTT
NA,TRBV30,NA,TRBJ1-1,CAWSVQKTEAFF,TGTGCCTGGAGTGTACAGAAGACTGAAGCTTTCTTT
NA,TRBV19,NA,TRBJ1-2,CASSSLTDVLFYGYTF,TGTGCCAGTAGTTCATTGACAGACGTCCTTTTCTATGGCTACACCTTC
TRBD1,TRBV19,NA,TRBJ2-5,CARVGTVRRGLKETQYF,TGTGCCAGAGTCGGGACAGTCCGAAGAGGATTAAAAGAGACCCAGTACTTC
TRBD1,TRBV24-1,once,TRBJ2-4,CATSDLDRGQVKNIQYF,TGTGCCACCAGTGACCTAGACAGGGGGCAAGTCAAAAACATTCAGTACTTC
NA,TRBV6-5,NA,TRBJ2-5,CASRTRGYQETQYF,TGTGCCAGCAGAACCCGGGGATACCAAGAGACCCAGTACTTC
NA,TRBV12-3/TRBV12-4,NA,TRBJ1-1,CASSLKGGTEAFF,TGTGCCAGCAGTTTAAAAGGGGGCACTGAAGCTTTCTTT
NA,TRBV2,NA,TRBJ1-5,CASSEGLTKNQPQHF,TGTGCCAGCAGTGAGGGACTTACCAAGAATCAGCCCCAGCATTTT
TRBD2,TRBV7-3,NA,TRBJ2-3,CASSQLAGDADTQYF,TGTGCCAGCAGCCAATTAGCGGGGGATGCAGATACGCAGTATTTT
TRBD2,TRBV5-1,NA,TRBJ2-1,CASSSGLAGGPWAYNEQFF,TGCGCCAGCAGCTCGGGACTAGCGGGGGGGCCTTGGGCCTACAATGAGCAGTTCTTC
TRBD1,TRBV6-1,NA,TRBJ2-1,CASSEGTGAAYEQFF,TGTGCCAGCAGTGAAGGGACAGGGGCGGCCTATGAGCAGTTCTTC
TRBD2,TRBV10-3,NA,TRBJ2-1,CATGLAGSTYNEQFF,TGTGCCACCGGACTAGCGGGTTCTACCTACAATGAGCAGTTCTTC
NA,TRBV6-5,NA,TRBJ2-5,CASSYNRGETQYF,TGTGCCAGCAGTTATAACCGGGGAGAGACCCAGTACTTC
NA,TRBV14,NA,TRBJ1-2,CASSQDREGLQGYTF,TGTGCCAGCAGCCAAGATCGGGAAGGGCTGCAAGGCTACACCTTC
NA,TRBV5-5,NA,TRBJ1-5,CASSRTVDSNQPQHF,TGTGCCAGCAGCAGGACAGTTGATAGCAATCAGCCCCAGCATTTT
NA,TRBV27,NA,TRBJ2-7,CASSPQGTGNSYEQYF,TGTGCCAGCAGTCCCCAGGGAACAGGGAACTCCTACGAGCAGTACTTC
TRBD1,TRBV2,once,TRBJ1-3,CASNPGQGFHTIYF,TGTGCCAGCAACCCGGGACAGGGGTTCCACACCATATATTTT
NA,TRBV11-3,NA,TRBJ2-7,CASSLYTGSSYEQYF,TGTGCCAGCAGCCTATACACAGGGAGCTCCTACGAGCAGTACTTC
NA,TRBV7-9,NA,TRBJ2-1,CASSLVVRGSNEQFF,TGTGCCAGCAGCTTAGTCGTACGGGGGAGCAATGAGCAGTTCTTC
NA,TRBV6-2/TRBV6-3,few,TRBJ2-1,CASSLHSVGGGLYNEQFF,TGTGCCAGCAGCCTCCACTCCGTTGGTGGCGGGCTGTACAATGAGCAGTTCTTC
TRBD1,TRBV11-2,NA,TRBJ1-2,CASSPESTGLSRGYTF,TGTGCCAGCAGCCCAGAGTCGACAGGGCTCTCTAGAGGCTACACCTTC
TRBD1,TRBV7-9,NA,TRBJ2-2,CASSQRQGFTGELFF,TGTGCCAGCAGCCAACGACAGGGGTTCACCGGGGAGCTGTTTTTT
NA,TRBV3-1/TRBV3-2,NA,TRBJ1-6,CASSRRQNSPLHF,TGTGCCAGCAGCCGCCGACAGAATTCACCCCTCCACTTT
TRBD1,TRBV11-2,NA,TRBJ1-3,CASSSLRDRRNTIYF,TGTGCCAGCAGCTCACTCCGGGACAGACGAAACACCATATATTTT
NA,TRBV18,NA,TRBJ1-2,CASSPLDLGGVNGYTF,TGTGCCAGCTCACCCCTCGACCTTGGGGGGGTGAATGGCTACACCTTC
TRBD1,TRBV10-3,NA,TRBJ2-2,CAMGTGGGTGELFF,TGTGCCATGGGGACAGGGGGGGGCACCGGGGAGCTGTTTTTT
NA,TRBV4-1,NA,TRBJ2-7,CASSQVNSYEQYF,TGCGCCAGCAGCCAAGTTAACTCCTACGAGCAGTACTTC
TRBD2,TRBV3-1/TRBV3-2,NA,TRBJ2-3,CASSAASGGFTDTQYF,TGTGCCAGCAGCGCCGCTAGCGGGGGGTTCACAGATACGCAGTATTTT
NA,TRBV19,NA,TRBJ2-5,CASAGYQETQYF,TGTGCCAGCGCCGGGTACCAAGAGACCCAGTACTTC
TRBD1,TRBV5-1,NA,TRBJ1-6,CASSVQGAHNSPLHF,TGCGCCAGCAGCGTACAGGGGGCGCATAATTCACCCCTCCACTTT
NA,TRBV19,NA,TRBJ1-6,CASSIYSLFYNSPLHF,TGTGCCAGTAGTATCTACAGCCTTTTCTATAATTCACCCCTCCACTTT
TRBD1,TRBV23-1,NA,TRBJ2-1,CAIVKGRQGEFF,TGCGCCATCGTGAAAGGGCGACAGGGGGAGTTCTTC
NA,TRBV5-5,NA,TRBJ2-2,CASSRQARDTGELFF,TGTGCCAGCAGCCGACAGGCAAGGGACACCGGGGAGCTGTTTTTT
NA,TRBV6-5,NA,TRBJ1-2,CASSYTGVHYGYTF,TGTGCCAGCAGTTATACCGGGGTCCACTATGGCTACACCTTC
TRBD1,TRBV6-5,NA,TRBJ2-5,CASSPSGTAEETQYF,TGTGCCAGCAGTCCCTCAGGGACAGCGGAAGAGACCCAGTACTTC
NA,TRBV6-6,NA,TRBJ2-7,CASSYRTGGQEQYF,TGTGCCAGCAGTTATCGGACAGGAGGGCAGGAGCAGTACTTC
TRBD1,TRBV3-1/TRBV3-2,NA,TRBJ2-2,CASSRRQGGSTGELFF,TGTGCCAGCAGCCGCCGACAGGGTGGGAGCACCGGGGAGCTGTTTTTT
NA,TRBV28,NA,TRBJ1-1,CASSFLGLGGTEAFF,TGTGCCAGCAGTTTCCTAGGTTTAGGAGGGACTGAAGCTTTCTTT
NA,TRBV5-5,once,TRBJ1-5,CASSLEQGRNQPQHF,TGTGCCAGCAGCTTGGAGCAGGGGCGGAATCAGCCCCAGCATTTT
TRBD1,TRBV11-3,NA,TRBJ2-5,CASSLDGRTYRGIQQETQYF,TGTGCCAGCAGCTTAGACGGGAGAACTTACAGGGGGATACAGCAAGAGACCCAGTACTTC
NA,TRBV2,NA,TRBJ1-6,CASSEEVDHSPLHF,TGTGCCAGCAGTGAAGAAGTAGATCATTCACCCCTCCACTTT
NA,TRBV2,NA,TRBJ1-5,CAGKGDFNQPQHF,TGTGCCGGCAAGGGAGACTTTAATCAGCCCCAGCATTTT
TRBD1,TRBV12-5,NA,TRBJ1-4,CASGPGQGWEKLFF,TGTGCTAGTGGTCCGGGACAGGGATGGGAAAAACTGTTTTTT
TRBD1,TRBV10-2,once,TRBJ1-4,CASAPGTGLVQCEKLFF,TGCGCCAGCGCCCCCGGGACAGGGTTGGTTCAGTGTGAAAAACTGTTTTTT
NA,TRBV5-4,NA,TRBJ1-5,CASSLDGRRDQPQHF,TGTGCCAGCAGCTTGGACGGTAGGAGGGATCAGCCCCAGCATTTT
TRBD1,TRBV3-1/TRBV3-2,NA,TRBJ1-1,CASSQDLLAGQRAEAFF,TGTGCCAGCAGCCAAGATCTCCTAGCGGGACAGCGTGCTGAAGCTTTCTTT
NA,TRBV6-5,NA,TRBJ1-3,CASSYQGGKGNTIYF,TGTGCCAGCAGTTACCAGGGTGGAAAAGGAAACACCATATATTTT
NA,TRBV27,NA,TRBJ1-4,CASSLLGAEEKLFF,TGTGCCAGCAGTTTATTAGGGGCGGAGGAAAAACTGTTTTTT
NA,TRBV9,NA,TRBJ2-2,CASSLSTANTGELFF,TGTGCCAGCTCCCTGTCCACGGCGAACACCGGGGAGCTGTTTTTT
NA,TRBV5-1,few,TRBJ2-7,CASSSSRDSSYEQYF,TGCGCCAGCAGCTCCTCCAGGGATAGCTCCTACGAGCAGTACTTC
TRBD2,TRBV29-1,NA,TRBJ2-7,CSVALAGGSPLLAGEQYF,TGCAGCGTTGCTCTGGCGGGGGGGTCACCCCTCCTAGCAGGGGAGCAGTACTTC
NA,TRBV9,NA,TRBJ1-3,CASSVGRGSTQLSGNTIYF,TGTGCCAGCAGCGTCGGTAGGGGCTCTACTCAACTCTCTGGAAACACCATATATTTT
TRBD1,TRBV6-5,NA,TRBJ1-3,CASSYTTGEGNTIYF,TGTGCCAGCAGTTACACGACAGGGGAGGGAAACACCATATATTTT
TRBD1,TRBV6-5,NA,TRBJ1-4,CASSQGRGREEKLFF,TGTGCCAGCAGCCAGGGCAGGGGGCGGGAAGAAAAACTGTTTTTT
TRBD2,TRBV6-5,NA,TRBJ2-1,CASGQAGGRNEQFF,TGTGCCAGCGGACAGGCGGGGGGGCGGAATGAGCAGTTCTTC
NA,TRBV2,NA,TRBJ1-4,CASTRREGIEKLFF,TGTGCCAGCACCCGGAGGGAGGGTATTGAAAAACTGTTTTTT
NA,TRBV28,NA,TRBJ1-5,CASSPTWLGGSQPQHF,TGTGCCAGCAGTCCCACCTGGTTGGGTGGGAGTCAGCCCCAGCATTTT